The sequence of this T cell receptor beta chain was determined in a study of T cells in Graves' hyperthyroidism and ophthalmopathy. The investigators amplified TCR beta CDR3 regions from RNA transcripts. Researchers ran a first-round RT-PCR on the TCR CDR3 using the HTBI primer set. In TCRdb, the multiplex PCR reads were re-called with MiXCR into one record per CDR3 protein. The sample carries some 600,000 distinct CDR3 sequences, around 45% recorded once. The CDR3 extends over 16 amino acids. From germline, CDR1 is SEHNR and CDR2 FQNEAQ (reference sequence). The ends lost 5 bases at V and 2 bases at J; junction bases unmatched: 10.

The specimen sequenced was peripheral blood or thyroid tissue (not recorded which). The sequence derives from a young woman with Graves' hyperthyroidism. The chain combines TRBV7-9 with TRBJ2-5; TRBD2 matches 8 bases. CDR3 residues: CASSMNPGRVQETQYF. In DNA, the CDR3 is TGTGCCAGCAGCATGAACCCCGGGAGGGTGCAAGAGACCCAGTACTTC.